One sample yielded the 14 T cell receptor beta chains listed below, sequenced in a study of identical twins. TCRdb independently ran MiXCR on the 5' RACE reads; one entry per CDR3 protein. The sample carries some 1,600,000 distinct CDR3 sequences, around 33% recorded once. Sequenced material: cord blood. The source is a newborn girl in good health.

The V gene is TRBV7-2, the J gene TRBJ1-2; TRBD1 aligns across 8 bases. This CDR3 has 13 amino acids. Germline V lookup: CDR1 SGHTA, CDR2 FQGNSA. V lost 3 bases and J lost 8; bases outside the gene matches: 5. The CDR3 region is CASSFYRGDGYTF. The CDR3 DNA reads as TGTGCCAGCAGCTTTTACAGGGGGGACGGCTACACCTTC.

This clonotype turned up a few times. This chain links TRBV4-2 with TRBJ2-7, with TRBD1 as a possible D gene (5 bases). The CDR3 length is 14 residues. V lost 0 bases and J 4 bases, leaving 10 bases between the germline ends. Per germline, CDR1 LGHNA and CDR2 YNFKEQ. The CDR3: CASSQDTRVYEQYF. CDR3 nucleotide sequence: TGTGCCAGCAGCCAAGATACCAGGGTTTACGAGCAGTACTTC.

CDR3 amino acids: CASSEPGQGGRAFF. CDR3 nucleotide sequence: TGTGCCAGCAGTGAACCGGGACAGGGCGGGCGAGCTTTCTTT. The rearrangement uses TRBV6-1 and TRBJ1-1; 9 bases are shared with TRBD1. V shed 2 bases, J shed 10 bases, and the junction held 8 bases outside the gene matches. The CDR3 spans 14 residues. CDR1 and CDR2 (germline): MNHNS, SASEGT.

This clonotype has only a few counts. The chain recombines TRBV6-1 with TRBJ1-5; TRBD1 might be the D (5 bases). CDR1 is MNHNS and CDR2 is SASEGT in the germline V gene. The CDR3 loop spans 13 amino acids. The ends were cut back, 11 bases at V and 3 bases at J, with 14 bases in the middle. The CDR3 is CAVAGAANQPQHF. The CDR3 bases are TGTGCCGTAGCCGGGGCAGCCAATCAGCCCCAGCATTTT.

This clonotype was counted at least ten times. The rearrangement joins TRBV10-3 to TRBJ2-7; TRBD1 might be the D (6 bases). V shed 6 bases and J shed 2 bases, with 11 bases lying between them. This CDR3 has 13 amino acids. The germline V gene has CDR1 ENHRY and CDR2 SYGVKD. The CDR3 nucleotides read TGTGCCATCAGCCGGACAGCTACCTACGAGCAGTACTTC. Translated, it gives CAISRTATYEQYF.

The V call is TRBV11-1, the J call TRBJ1-1; 8 bases are a match to TRBD1. After removal of 5 bases from V and 4 bases from J, the junction contained 12 bases not matched to a gene. Germline CDR1 and CDR2: SGHAT and FQDESV (reference sequence). The CDR3 runs to 16 residues. The CDR3, as DNA: TGTGCCAGCAGCCGGCGTTTGGACAGGGTGATCACTGAAGCTTTCTTT. This gives the protein CASSRRLDRVITEAFF.

This clonotype was observed a single time. The chain links TRBV12-3 or TRBV12-4 to TRBJ2-7, with 10 bases aligning to TRBD2. This CDR3 spans 16 amino acids. J lost 7 bases, V lost 6 bases, and 15 bases had no gene match. CDR3 sequence: CASRRTGTSVNNEQYF. In DNA, the CDR3 is TGTGCCAGCAGACGTACCGGGACTAGCGTTAACAATGAGCAGTACTTC.

This clonotype occurred a few times. The chain is built from TRBV28 and TRBJ1-5, with 10 bases matching TRBD1. This CDR3 is 16 amino acids long. V was clipped by 8 bases and J by 1 base; unmatched bases: 8. From germline, CDR1 is MDHEN and CDR2 SYDVKM. For the CDR3, the DNA is TGTGCCAGCTCTACAATGACAGGGGGCAGCAATCAGCCCCAGCATTTT. Translating gives CASSTMTGGSNQPQHF.

This clonotype has a handful of counts. The chain has TRBV25-1 and TRBJ1-1, with D perhaps matching TRBD1 (5 bases). V was clipped by 5 bases and J by 3 bases, with 10 bases between them. CDR3 length: 13 residues. Per germline, CDR1 MGHDK and CDR2 SYGVNS. CDR3 residues: CASSWGQDTEAFF. The DNA of the CDR3 is TGTGCCAGCAGTTGGGGCCAGGACACTGAAGCTTTCTTT.

This clonotype was picked up a small number of times. The chain links TRBV12-3 or TRBV12-4 to TRBJ1-6; 8 bases fit TRBD1. The J segment lost 8 bases and the V segment lost 7 bases, leaving 4 bases of the junction unmatched. The CDR3 contains 13 residues. The CDR3 reads CASKQGADSPLHF. In nucleotides, the CDR3 is TGTGCCAGCAAGCAGGGGGCGGATTCACCCCTCCACTTT.

This clonotype was found a few times. The V and J genes are TRBV20-1 and TRBJ2-7; 11 bases agree with TRBD2. The CDR3 covers 16 residues. Germline CDR1 DFQATT, CDR2 SNEGSKA (reference sequence). The V segment lost 3 bases and the J segment 4 bases; nucleotides outside the gene matches: 11. DNA for the CDR3: TGCAGTGCTAGGGGTAACCTGACTAGCGGGATATACGAGCAGTACTTC. Translating it yields CSARGNLTSGIYEQYF.

The chain combines TRBV9 with TRBJ2-5; D not resolved. V was trimmed by 3 bases and J by 11 bases, leaving 23 bases between them. The CDR3 totals 15 residues. Looked up from germline, CDR1 is SGDLS and CDR2 is YYNGEE. CDR3 nucleotide sequence: TGTGCCAGCAGCGCCGCAGTTAGGTCCTACAATGAGCAGTACTTC. Amino acid sequence: CASSAAVRSYNEQYF.

For the CDR3, the DNA is TGTGCCAGCAGCCCCGGACTAGCGGAGGACTACGAGCAGTACTTC. It encodes CASSPGLAEDYEQYF. The V and J genes are TRBV12-3 or TRBV12-4 and TRBJ2-7, with TRBD2 identical over 10 bases. V was pared by 6 bases and J by 3 bases, with 8 bases of the junction left unmatched. This CDR3 region has 15 residues.

The chain employs TRBV12-3 or TRBV12-4 and TRBJ1-1; D gene unclear. Trimming removed 8 bases from V and 11 bases from J, with 21 bases in between. The CDR3 is 13 residues long. The CDR3 DNA is TGTGCCAGCGGGCTTCCGGGATCCCTTAATGCTTTCTTT. Its protein is CASGLPGSLNAFF.